This T cell receptor (beta chain) was obtained from a study of OX40 agonist ivuxolimab in advanced cancers. Whole-study context: Patients assigned to dose escalation were diagnosed with hepatocellular carcinoma, melanoma, renal cell or head and neck cancer.

Only in-frame clones appear in the TCRdb table, and some are missing; sequencing was by immunoSEQ multiplex PCR. This table has 90,000 to 95,000 clones, approximately 81% appearing once. Overall study findings and caveats: More expanded clones were seen, on average, in CD8+ T cells than in CD4+.

With 1 base removed from V and 0 bases from J, the gap between germline ends came to 15 bases. Germline-derived CDR1 and CDR2 are MGHRA and YSYEKL. The CDR3 extends over 17 amino acids. With respect to this clone: Its antigen is currently unknown.

Patients with a history of autoimmune disease or on systemic immunosuppression were excluded. The source material was CD4+ or CD8+ T cells sorted from blood, sampled in a trial of the OX40 agonist ivuxolimab. The receptor was derived from an adult with an advanced solid tumor such as melanoma, head and neck, liver or kidney cancer. V usage is TRBV4-1 and J usage is TRBJ1-2; D not resolved. CDR3 in DNA: TGCGCCAGCAGCCAAGTTCTGTCCCGCGGCGCTAACTATGGCTACACCTTC. Translated, it gives CASSQVLSRGANYGYTF.